The clone carrying this T cell receptor beta chain showed up just a few times. The data belong to a study of cytomegalovirus exposure and HLA in healthy donors. Study-level background: HLA-typed donors were the source of roughly 85 million unique TCRs held in an early data release.

V gave up 2 bases and J gave up 2 bases, with 19 bases separating them. There are 17 residues in the CDR3. CDR1 MNHNS and CDR2 SASEGT come from the germline V gene. This PCR relied on a set of 60 Vbeta primers and 13 Jbeta primers. The data were produced by immunoSEQ multiplex PCR, yet TCRdb's version contains in-frame clones alone and is incomplete. The table records about 150,000 clones, roughly 72% of them present only once. Sequencing was carried out using PBMCs. The receptor was isolated from a young man in good health and CMV-seronegative. The V and J genes are TRBV6-1 and TRBJ2-7, with D maybe TRBD1 (5 bases). CDR3 nucleotide sequence: TGTGCCAGCAGTGAACTTACCCAGGGTTTGGAAACCTACGAGCAGTACTTC. Its translation is CASSELTQGLETYEQYF.